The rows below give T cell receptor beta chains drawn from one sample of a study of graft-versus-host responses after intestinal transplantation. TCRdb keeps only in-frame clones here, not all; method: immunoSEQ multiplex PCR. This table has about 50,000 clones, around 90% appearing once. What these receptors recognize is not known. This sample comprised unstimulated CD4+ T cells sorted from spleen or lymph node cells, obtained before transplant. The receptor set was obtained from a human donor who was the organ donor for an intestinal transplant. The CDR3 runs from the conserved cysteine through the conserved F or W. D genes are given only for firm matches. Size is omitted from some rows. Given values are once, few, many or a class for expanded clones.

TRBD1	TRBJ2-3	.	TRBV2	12	CASSTGADTQYF	TGTGCCAGCAGTACAGGGGCAGATACGCAGTATTTT
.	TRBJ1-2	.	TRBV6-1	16	CASSEYAAGANYGYTF	TGTGCCAGCAGTGAATACGCGGCAGGGGCAAACTATGGCTACACCTTC
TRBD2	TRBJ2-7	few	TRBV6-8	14	CASRGGMVPYEQYF	TGTGCCAGCAGGGGGGGGATGGTTCCCTACGAGCAGTACTTC
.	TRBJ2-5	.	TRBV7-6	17	CASSLRPDPGFRETQYF	TGTGCCAGCAGCTTACGGCCCGACCCGGGCTTTAGGGAGACCCAGTACTTC
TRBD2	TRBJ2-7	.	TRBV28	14	CASSVSGRAYEQYF	TGTGCCAGCAGTGTTAGCGGGAGGGCCTACGAGCAGTACTTC
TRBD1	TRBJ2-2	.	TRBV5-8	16	CASSLDRAANTGELFF	TGTGCCAGCAGCCTCGACAGGGCCGCGAACACCGGGGAGCTGTTTTTT
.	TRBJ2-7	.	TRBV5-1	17	CASSLLWRTTANYEQYF	TGCGCCAGCAGCTTGTTGTGGCGGACTACAGCGAACTACGAGCAGTACTTC
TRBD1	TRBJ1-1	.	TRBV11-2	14	CASSLVYRGTEAFF	TGTGCCAGCAGCTTAGTGTACAGGGGCACTGAAGCTTTCTTT
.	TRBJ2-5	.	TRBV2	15	CASSVQGGEQETQYF	TGTGCCAGCAGTGTTCAGGGGGGGGAACAAGAGACCCAGTACTTC
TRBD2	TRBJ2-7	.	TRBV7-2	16	CASSSRTSAPPYEQYF	TGTGCCAGCAGCTCCCGGACTAGCGCACCACCCTACGAGCAGTACTTC